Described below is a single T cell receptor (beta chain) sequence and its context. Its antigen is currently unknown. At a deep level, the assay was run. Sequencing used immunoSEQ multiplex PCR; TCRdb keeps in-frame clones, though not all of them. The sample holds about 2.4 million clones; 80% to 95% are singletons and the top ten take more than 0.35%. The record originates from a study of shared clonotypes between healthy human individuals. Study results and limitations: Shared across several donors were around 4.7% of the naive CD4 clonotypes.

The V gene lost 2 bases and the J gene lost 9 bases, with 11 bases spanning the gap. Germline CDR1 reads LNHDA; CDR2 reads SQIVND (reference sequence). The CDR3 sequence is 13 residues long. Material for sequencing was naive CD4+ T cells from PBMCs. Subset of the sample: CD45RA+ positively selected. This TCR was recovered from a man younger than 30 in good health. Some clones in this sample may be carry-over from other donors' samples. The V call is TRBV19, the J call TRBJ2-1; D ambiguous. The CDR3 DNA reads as TGTGCCAGTAGTATAATAGTTTTGGGTGAGCAGTTCTTC. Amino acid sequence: CASSIIVLGEQFF.